This TCR beta chain is drawn from a study of blood T cell repertoires in COVID-19. In the original analysis: Estimates of nucleated cell counts were drawn from the amplification of reference gene primers. TCRdb's table, derived via immunoSEQ multiplex PCR, lists solely in-frame clones and lacks some. V, J and clone size are taken as reported in that table, and D and trimming were inferred from the DNA itself. This table holds about 250,000 clones, roughly 77% found once. The CDR3 totals 15 residues. The V and J ends lost 5 bases and 3 bases respectively, with 14 bases between them. Germline V gives CDR1 MNHEY, CDR2 SVGAGI.

The origin of this receptor is a woman of 80 years or more with acute or convalescent COVID-19. The V gene is TRBV6-5, the J gene TRBJ2-1; D possibly corresponds to TRBD2 (6 bases). Specimen: peripheral blood. CDR3 region: CASSRLAVNYNEQFF. Here the CDR3 DNA reads TGTGCCAGCAGTCGTTTAGCGGTTAACTACAATGAGCAGTTCTTC.